The rows below give T cell receptor beta chains drawn from one sample of a study of T-cell reconstitution after alpha-beta-depleted transplantation in children. In TCRdb, the PCR reads were re-called with MiXCR into one record per CDR3 protein. The sample carries around 210,000 distinct CDR3 sequences, roughly 6.6% recorded once. The starting material was PBMCs, obtained before TCRalphabeta/CD19-depleted stem cell transplant. These receptor sequences come from a boy under 10 years old with acute lymphoblastic leukemia, due to receive a stem cell transplant. Both conserved end residues are part of each CDR3. The D gene is left open where the match is weak. The size of a clone is reported for some rows only, either as once, few or many, or as a class for expanded clones.

cdr3_aa cdr3_nt j_call v_call cdr3_length clone_size d_call
CASSLGQSYGYTF TGTGCCAGCAGTTTGGGACAGTCCTATGGCTACACCTTC TRBJ1-2 TRBV12-3/TRBV12-4 13 few TRBD1
CSAPSSGRPSYEQYF TGCAGTGCACCCTCTAGCGGGAGGCCTTCCTACGAGCAGTACTTC TRBJ2-7 TRBV20-1 15 few TRBD2
CASSQTRPNYEQYF TGTGCCAGCAGCCAGACACGGCCTAACTACGAGCAGTACTTC TRBJ2-7 TRBV12-3/TRBV12-4 14 . .
CASLHREAGLDIQYF TGTGCCAGCCTTCACCGGGAGGCCGGGTTAGACATTCAGTACTTC TRBJ2-4 TRBV12-3/TRBV12-4 15 many TRBD2
CASKDRSSYEQYF TGTGCCAGCAAAGACAGGAGCTCCTACGAGCAGTACTTC TRBJ2-7 TRBV12-3/TRBV12-4 13 many .
CSARQGPGELFF TGCAGTGCTAGACAGGGGCCCGGGGAGCTGTTTTTT TRBJ2-2 TRBV20-1 12 many .
CASSSQPTSGLQETQYF TGTGCCAGCAGTTCTCAACCTACTAGCGGGTTACAAGAGACCCAGTACTTC TRBJ2-5 TRBV28 17 many TRBD2
CASRIRTGKNYEQYF TGCGCCAGCAGGATCCGGACAGGGAAGAACTACGAGCAGTACTTC TRBJ2-7 TRBV5-1 15 . TRBD1
CASSILAEKETQYF TGTGCCAGCAGCATACTAGCGGAGAAAGAGACCCAGTACTTC TRBJ2-5 TRBV7-6 14 . TRBD2
CASSFDSSHQPQHF TGTGCCAGCAGTTTCGACAGCTCGCATCAGCCCCAGCATTTT TRBJ1-5 TRBV28 14 . .
CASSFRDSQGEQYF TGTGCCAGCAGCTTCCGGGACTCCCAAGGGGAGCAGTACTTC TRBJ2-7 TRBV5-4 14 . .
CSASLDRMGGYTF TGCAGTGCTAGTCTGGACAGGATGGGAGGCTACACCTTC TRBJ1-2 TRBV20-1 13 many TRBD1
CSVEAGNANTGELFF TGCAGCGTTGAGGCAGGGAACGCGAACACCGGGGAGCTGTTTTTT TRBJ2-2 TRBV29-1 15 many .